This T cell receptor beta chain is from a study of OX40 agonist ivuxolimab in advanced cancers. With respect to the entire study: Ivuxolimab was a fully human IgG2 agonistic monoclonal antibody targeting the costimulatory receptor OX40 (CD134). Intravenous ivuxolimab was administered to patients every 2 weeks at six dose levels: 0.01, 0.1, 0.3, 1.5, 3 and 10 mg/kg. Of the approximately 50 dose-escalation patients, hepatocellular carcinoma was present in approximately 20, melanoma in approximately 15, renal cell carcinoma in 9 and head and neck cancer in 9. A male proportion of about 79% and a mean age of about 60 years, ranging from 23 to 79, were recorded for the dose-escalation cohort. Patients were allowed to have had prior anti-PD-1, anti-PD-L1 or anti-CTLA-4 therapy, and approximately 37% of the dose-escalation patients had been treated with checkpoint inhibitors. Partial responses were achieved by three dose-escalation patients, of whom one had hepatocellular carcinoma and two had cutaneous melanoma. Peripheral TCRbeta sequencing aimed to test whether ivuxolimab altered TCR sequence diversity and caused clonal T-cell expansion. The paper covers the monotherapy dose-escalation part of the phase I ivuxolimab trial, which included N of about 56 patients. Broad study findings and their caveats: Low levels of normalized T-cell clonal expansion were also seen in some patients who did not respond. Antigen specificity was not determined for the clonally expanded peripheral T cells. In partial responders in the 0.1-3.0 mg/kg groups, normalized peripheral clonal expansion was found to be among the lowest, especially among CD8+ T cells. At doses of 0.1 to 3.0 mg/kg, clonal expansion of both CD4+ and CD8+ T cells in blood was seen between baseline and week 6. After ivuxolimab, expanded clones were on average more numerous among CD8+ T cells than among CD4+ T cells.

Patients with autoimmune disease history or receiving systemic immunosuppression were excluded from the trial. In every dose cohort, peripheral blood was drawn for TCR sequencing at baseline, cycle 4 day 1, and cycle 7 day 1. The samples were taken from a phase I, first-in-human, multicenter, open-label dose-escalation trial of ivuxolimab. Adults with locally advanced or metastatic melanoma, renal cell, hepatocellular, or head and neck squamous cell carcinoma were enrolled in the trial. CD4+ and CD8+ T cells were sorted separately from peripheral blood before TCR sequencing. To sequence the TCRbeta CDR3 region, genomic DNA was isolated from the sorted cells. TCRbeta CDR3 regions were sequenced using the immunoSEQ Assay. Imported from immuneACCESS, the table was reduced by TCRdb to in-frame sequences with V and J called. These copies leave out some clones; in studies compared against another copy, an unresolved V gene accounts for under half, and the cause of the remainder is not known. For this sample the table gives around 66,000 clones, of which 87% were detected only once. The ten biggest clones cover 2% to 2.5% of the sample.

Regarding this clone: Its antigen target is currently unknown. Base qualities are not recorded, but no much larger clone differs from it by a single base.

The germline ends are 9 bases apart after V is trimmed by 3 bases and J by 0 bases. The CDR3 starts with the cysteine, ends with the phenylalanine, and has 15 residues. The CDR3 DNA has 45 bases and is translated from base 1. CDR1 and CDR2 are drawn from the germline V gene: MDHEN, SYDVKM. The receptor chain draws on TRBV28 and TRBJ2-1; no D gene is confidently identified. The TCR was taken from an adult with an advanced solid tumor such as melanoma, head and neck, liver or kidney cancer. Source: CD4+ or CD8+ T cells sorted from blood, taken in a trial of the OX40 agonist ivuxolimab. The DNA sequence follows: TGTGCCAGCAGTTTTCCGCTAAACTCCTACAATGAGCAGTTCTTC. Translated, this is CASSFPLNSYNEQFF.